These 15 T cell receptor beta chains came from one sample sequenced in a study of blood T cell repertoires in COVID-19. Assay used: immunoSEQ multiplex PCR; TCRdb lists only in-frame clones, some missing. The sample contains 55,000 to 70,000 clones, around 85% of which appear only once. Sequencing was performed on peripheral blood. All receptors derive from a woman in her seventies with active COVID-19.

The chain combines TRBV6-2 or TRBV6-3 with TRBJ1-1; 11 bases line up with TRBD1. The CDR3 runs 17 residues. Germline V gene data show CDR1 as MNHEY and CDR2 as SVGEGT. V gave up 2 bases and J gave up 6 bases; unmatched junction bases: 11. The CDR3 DNA reads TGTGCCAGCAGTTACCCGGGGACAGGGGGGAGGATATCTGAAGCTTTCTTT. This translates into CASSYPGTGGRISEAFF.

This CDR3 is CASSPWDRTNTEAFF. The CDR3 nucleotides read TGTGCCAGCAGTCCTTGGGACAGAACCAACACTGAAGCTTTCTTT. V and J are TRBV27 and TRBJ1-1; 7 bases map to TRBD1. From germline, CDR1 is MNHEY and CDR2 SMNVEV (reference sequence). With 5 bases clipped from V and 2 bases from J, the junction kept 8 bases outside the gene matches. This CDR3 comprises 15 residues.

The CDR3 nucleotides are TGTGCCAGCAGCGTACGGACAGGGGGCACCTACTCTGGGGCCAACGTCCTGACTTTC. Translating it yields CASSVRTGGTYSGANVLTF. The genes are TRBV9 and TRBJ2-6, with 11 bases aligning to TRBD1. Germline CDR1 SGDLS, CDR2 YYNGEE. Unmatched junction bases numbered 6, after V lost 1 base and J lost 0 bases. The CDR3 length is 19 residues.

The V gene is TRBV3-1 (or the pseudogene TRBV3-2), the J gene TRBJ2-5; TRBD2 agrees at 12 bases. The J segment lost 4 bases and the V segment lost 1 base, leaving 16 bases of the junction unmatched. Germline CDR1 is LGHDT and CDR2 is YNNKEL (reference sequence). The CDR3 contains 20 residues. The CDR3 is CASSQGILPTSGRSGETQYF. CDR3 nucleotides: TGTGCCAGCAGCCAAGGGATATTACCAACTAGCGGGAGGTCGGGAGAGACCCAGTACTTC.

The rearrangement uses TRBV6-2 or TRBV6-3 and TRBJ1-5, with 10 positions matching TRBD1. The CDR3 extends over 18 amino acids. The ends lost 4 bases at V and 0 bases at J; junction bases unmatched: 9. In germline, CDR1 is MNHEY, CDR2 SVGEGT. In nucleotides, the CDR3 is TGTGCCAGCAGTTTAAACCGGGACAGGGGATATAGCAATCAGCCCCAGCATTTT. Translated: CASSLNRDRGYSNQPQHF.

The chain combines TRBV27 with TRBJ2-5; 10 nucleotides align to TRBD1. Germline loops: CDR1 MNHEY, CDR2 SMNVEV (reference sequence). The CDR3 spans 14 residues. The V gene end was trimmed by 5 bases and the J gene end by 4 bases; junction bases not matched to a gene: 4. The CDR3 DNA reads TGTGCCAGCAGTGCTGGACAGGGGGTAGAGACCCAGTACTTC. Protein: CASSAGQGVETQYF.

This clone was seen once. This chain links TRBV28 with TRBJ1-2, with 7 bases lining up with TRBD1. CDR1 is MDHEN, CDR2 SYDVKM, per germline. This CDR3 has 16 residues. V dropped 5 bases and J dropped 2; count of bases not matched to a gene: 11. CDR3 DNA: TGTGCCAGCAGTCTTCGGGAGGGGGCGCAAAACTATGGCTACACCTTC. Its protein is CASSLREGAQNYGYTF.

The chain has TRBV27 and TRBJ2-1, with TRBD1 identical over 7 bases. The germline V gene has CDR1 MNHEY and CDR2 SMNVEV (reference sequence). V was clipped by 4 bases and J by 8 bases; unmatched bases: 8. The CDR3 has 14 amino acids. CDR3 loop: CASSWKGALDEQFF. In DNA form, the CDR3 reads TGTGCCAGCAGTTGGAAGGGGGCTCTCGATGAGCAGTTCTTC.

The chain couples TRBV28 to TRBJ1-2; D unresolved. CDR1 is MDHEN, CDR2 SYDVKM, per germline. Trimming removed 6 bases at V and 4 bases at J, with 15 bases between. CDR3 length equals 14 residues. The CDR3 region has the DNA TGTGCCAGCAGCCCGCCTCGAGGGCTCTATGGCTACACCTTC. It codes for CASSPPRGLYGYTF.

The rearrangement uses TRBV6-5 and TRBJ1-2, with D possibly TRBD1 on 6 matching bases. This CDR3 is built from 15 residues. V was shortened by 6 bases and J by 2 bases, with 16 bases between the two germline ends. The germline gives CDR1 MNHEY, CDR2 SVGAGI. CDR3 DNA sequence: TGTGCCAGCAGCCGTAGCGGGGACACCAACTATGGCTACACCTTC. This sequence encodes CASSRSGDTNYGYTF.

This clone was found a few times. CDR3 region: CASSLLLAGGNGELFF. CDR3 nucleotides: TGTGCCAGCAGCTTACTCCTAGCGGGAGGGAACGGGGAGCTGTTTTTT. The genes are TRBV11-3 and TRBJ2-2; 12 bases fit TRBD2. Germline V gene lookup returns CDR1 SGHNT and CDR2 YENEEA. The J segment lost 7 bases and the V segment lost 2 bases, leaving 5 bases of the junction unmatched. The CDR3 consists of 16 residues.

This clone was seen a handful of times. The gene calls are TRBV4-1 and TRBJ2-7; 12 bases map to TRBD2. The germline gives CDR1 MGHRA, CDR2 YSYEKL. The trim removed 8 bases at V and 5 bases at J, leaving 25 bases unmatched. The CDR3 spans 20 residues. CDR3 sequence: CASGGPDYPTTSGRNDEQYF. CDR3 coding DNA: TGCGCCAGCGGGGGACCTGACTACCCTACAACTAGCGGGAGGAACGACGAGCAGTACTTC.

This clone was seen only a few times. The genes are TRBV30 and TRBJ2-7; D is unclear. Trimming removed 3 bases from V and 3 bases from J, with 15 bases in between. The germline V gene encodes CDR1 GTSNPN and CDR2 SVGIG (reference sequence). This CDR3 comprises 14 residues. In nucleotides, the CDR3 is TGTGCCTGGAGCCGAGGTGGCAGAAGCTACGAGCAGTACTTC. This sequence encodes CAWSRGGRSYEQYF.

The chain carries TRBV9 and TRBJ2-1; 10 positions agree with TRBD2. Germline trimming cut 0 bases from V and 10 bases from J; bases unmatched to any gene: 1. The CDR3 consists of 13 residues. From germline, CDR1 is SGDLS and CDR2 YYNGEE. The CDR3, as DNA: TGTGCCAGCAGCGTAGTGACTAGCGGGGAGCAGTTCTTC. This sequence encodes CASSVVTSGEQFF. Full variable domain (missing parts from reference TRBV9 and TRBJ2-1): DSGVTQTPKHLITATGQRVTLRCSPRSGDLSVYWYQQSLDQGLQFLIQYYNGEERAKGNILERFSAQQFPDLHSELNLSSLELGDSALYFCASSVVTSGEQFFGPGTRLTVL.

The chain recombines TRBV28 with TRBJ1-5; the D is unclear. The germline V and J ends were trimmed by 4 bases and 0 bases, with 19 bases remaining between them. This CDR3 is built from 18 residues. Germline V lookup: CDR1 MDHEN, CDR2 SYDVKM. The CDR3 bases are TGTGCCAGCAGTTCCAAGCGAGGGAGGGCATTTAGCAATCAGCCCCAGCATTTT. It specifies CASSSKRGRAFSNQPQHF.